The rows below give T cell receptor beta chains drawn from one sample of a study of CD8 T cells in ankylosing spondylitis. TCRdb ran MiXCR on the 5' RACE reads and lists one entry per CDR3 protein. The sample shows about 540,000 distinct CDR3 sequences, 9.5% to 15% of them seen only once. Sequencing used blood, either unsorted or a sorted T cell fraction (not recorded which). The receptors here all came from a male donor with ankylosing spondylitis. Each CDR3 is given with its conserved first and last residue. D genes are given only for firm matches. Size is stated for part of the rows, as once, few or many counts, or as a class when the clone is expanded.

clone_size j_call v_call d_call cdr3_aa cdr3_nt
- TRBJ2-3 TRBV6-6 - CASSYFATDTQYF TGTGCCAGCAGTTACTTCGCAACAGATACGCAGTATTTT
- TRBJ2-4 TRBV20-1 TRBD1 CSAIDRGLGKNIQYF TGCAGTGCTATCGACAGGGGCCTGGGCAAAAACATTCAGTACTTC
few TRBJ1-1 TRBV6-1 - CASSRAGTANTEAFF TGTGCCAGCAGTCGAGCCGGGACGGCGAACACTGAAGCTTTCTTT
once TRBJ2-3 TRBV7-2 TRBD2 CASRSGGSGRTDTQYF TGTGCCAGCAGATCAGGCGGGAGTGGACGCACAGATACGCAGTATTTT
- TRBJ2-3 TRBV20-1 TRBD2 CSARRFAGDADTQYF TGCAGTGCCCGACGTTTCGCGGGAGACGCAGATACGCAGTATTTT
many TRBJ2-1 TRBV7-9 TRBD2 CASSLGEGLTYNEQFF TGTGCCAGCAGCTTAGGGGAGGGGTTGACCTACAATGAGCAGTTCTTC
few TRBJ2-1 TRBV20-1 - CSAQPGNPYNEQFF TGCAGTGCCCAACCCGGGAACCCCTACAATGAGCAGTTCTTC
- TRBJ1-4 TRBV6-5 TRBD1 CASSYTGGNEKLFF TGTGCCAGCAGTTACACAGGGGGCAATGAAAAACTGTTTTTT
many TRBJ2-5 TRBV11-3 - CASSHQTSRETQYF TGTGCCAGCAGCCACCAAACTAGCCGAGAGACCCAGTACTTC
- TRBJ2-5 TRBV5-1 - CASSVNRAQREETQYF TGCGCCAGCAGCGTTAATCGGGCCCAGAGGGAAGAGACCCAGTACTTC
- TRBJ2-3 TRBV6-5 - CASSYGWGTDTQYF TGTGCCAGCAGTTACGGGTGGGGCACAGATACGCAGTATTTT
- TRBJ2-1 TRBV9 - CASSVAGVYNEQFF TGTGCCAGCAGCGTAGCAGGGGTCTACAATGAGCAGTTCTTC
- TRBJ2-5 TRBV10-3 - CAIGGGGVRETQYF TGTGCCATTGGAGGGGGAGGGGTGCGAGAGACCCAGTACTTC
few TRBJ2-4 TRBV29-1 TRBD2 CSVLAGGDIQYF TGCAGCGTTTTGGCGGGAGGAGACATTCAGTACTTC
many TRBJ1-5 TRBV12-3/TRBV12-4 TRBD1 CASSQGVNQPQHF TGTGCCAGCAGCCAGGGGGTTAATCAGCCCCAGCATTTT
- TRBJ2-3 TRBV29-1 TRBD1 CSSWTGGANTQYF TGCAGCTCCTGGACAGGGGGGGCAAATACGCAGTATTTT
few TRBJ2-7 TRBV7-8 - CASSLGTVSSYEQYF TGTGCCAGCAGCTTGGGGACGGTGAGCTCCTACGAGCAGTACTTC
many TRBJ2-7 TRBV27 - CASSLDRYSYEQYF TGTGCCAGCAGTTTAGACAGGTACTCCTACGAGCAGTACTTC
- TRBJ2-7 TRBV20-1 TRBD2 CSASPMAGGPYEQYF TGCAGTGCTTCCCCTATGGCGGGAGGGCCCTACGAGCAGTACTTC
- TRBJ1-4 TRBV19 - CASRQGGEKLFF TGTGCCAGTAGACAGGGTGGTGAAAAACTGTTTTTT
many TRBJ2-1 TRBV7-2 - CASSLAGFEQFF TGTGCCAGCAGCTTAGCGGGGTTTGAGCAGTTCTTC
many TRBJ2-3 TRBV11-2 - CASSLGWPDTQYF TGTGCCAGCAGCTTAGGATGGCCAGATACGCAGTATTTT
few TRBJ2-5 TRBV10-3 TRBD1 CAIRPGTGKGETQYF TGTGCCATCAGGCCCGGGACAGGGAAAGGCGAGACCCAGTACTTC
few TRBJ1-6 TRBV6-1 TRBD1 CASSGRTGGHSPLHF TGTGCCAGCAGTGGAAGAACAGGGGGACATTCACCCCTCCACTTT
few TRBJ2-1 TRBV24-1 - CATGGRVYNEQFF TGTGCCACCGGCGGAAGGGTCTACAATGAGCAGTTCTTC
few TRBJ1-4 TRBV5-1 - CASSTTSGEKLFF TGCGCCAGCAGTACGACTTCCGGTGAAAAACTGTTTTTT
- TRBJ1-5 TRBV12-3/TRBV12-4 - CASSRGGDDSNQPQHF TGTGCCAGCAGCCGGGGGGGGGACGATAGCAATCAGCCCCAGCATTTT
few TRBJ1-5 TRBV24-1 - CATSDSDFSLGQPQHF TGTGCCACCAGTGACAGTGACTTCTCCTTAGGGCAGCCCCAGCATTTT
- TRBJ2-1 TRBV9 - CASSVGGTMAHEQFF TGTGCCAGCAGCGTAGGCGGGACCATGGCCCATGAGCAGTTCTTC
- TRBJ2-5 TRBV7-7 TRBD1 CASSPGQGGKAQYF TGTGCCAGCAGCCCCGGACAGGGGGGTAAGGCCCAGTACTTC
few TRBJ1-6 TRBV4-2 - CASSQDLRTAPFYNSPLHF TGTGCCAGCAGCCAAGATCTTAGGACAGCGCCCTTCTATAATTCACCCCTCCACTTT
few TRBJ1-6 TRBV5-1 TRBD1 CASSNGQGSPLHF TGCGCCAGCAGCAACGGACAGGGTTCACCCCTCCACTTT
- TRBJ1-1 TRBV29-1 - CSVSRLNTEAFF TGCAGCGTTTCCCGCCTGAACACTGAAGCTTTCTTT
few TRBJ2-1 TRBV20-1 - CSASPPTSYNEQFF TGCAGTGCTAGTCCTCCAACCTCCTACAATGAGCAGTTCTTC
few TRBJ2-4 TRBV30 - CAWSSRGENIQYF TGTGCCTGGAGTTCTAGGGGGGAAAACATTCAGTACTTC
- TRBJ2-1 TRBV27 TRBD1 CASSLRPRTGRINEQFF TGTGCCAGCAGTTTGAGACCACGGACAGGGCGCATCAATGAGCAGTTCTTC
many TRBJ1-5 TRBV7-2 - CASSLALGGSNQPQHF TGTGCCAGCAGCTTAGCGCTTGGCGGCAGCAATCAGCCCCAGCATTTT
many TRBJ2-2 TRBV7-2 - CASSLGGNGELFF TGTGCCAGCAGTCTAGGGGGTAACGGGGAGCTGTTTTTT
few TRBJ2-1 TRBV5-1 TRBD2 CASNPAGGPDNEQFF TGCGCCAGCAACCCAGCGGGAGGGCCCGACAATGAGCAGTTCTTC
- TRBJ2-1 TRBV11-3 TRBD2 CASSSRLAGLNSNEQFF TGTGCCAGCAGCTCCCGACTAGCGGGGCTCAACAGCAATGAGCAGTTCTTC
- TRBJ1-2 TRBV19 - CASSLRGGNYGYTF TGTGCCAGTAGTTTGAGGGGTGGTAACTATGGCTACACCTTC
- TRBJ1-4 TRBV5-1 - CASSLDVLANEKLFF TGCGCCAGCAGCTTGGACGTATTGGCTAATGAAAAACTGTTTTTT
- TRBJ1-4 TRBV14 TRBD1 CASSFRFRGLTEKLFF TGTGCCAGCAGCTTTCGATTCAGGGGGCTTACTGAAAAACTGTTTTTT
few TRBJ1-5 TRBV12-3/TRBV12-4 - CASSFGRDNQPQHF TGTGCCAGCAGTTTCGGACGGGACAATCAGCCCCAGCATTTT
- TRBJ1-1 TRBV18 - CASSPNFQPAFF TGTGCCAGCTCACCAAATTTTCAGCCGGCTTTCTTT
few TRBJ2-3 TRBV11-3 TRBD2 CASSLIAGGNTDTQYF TGTGCCAGCAGCCTTATAGCGGGAGGGAACACAGATACGCAGTATTTT